This T cell receptor beta chain comes out of a study of blood T cell repertoires in COVID-19. Study in general: Whether acute or convalescent, the COVID-19 samples came from the United States, Italy and Spain. Sources were T cells, B-cell-depleted T cells, or PBMCs; the material itself was cDNA or gDNA.

Per the original data handling: Amplification from reference gene primers served as the basis for estimated nucleated cell counts. Assay used: immunoSEQ multiplex PCR; TCRdb lists only in-frame clones, some missing. V and J calls and clone size are given by that table; D and trimming were obtained from the DNA. Of some 150,000 clones in the sample, 81% are singletons; the top ten hold approximately 8.7%. Germline CDR1 reads SGHDT; CDR2 reads YYEEEE. Trimming took 0 bases from V and 7 from J; bases not matched to a gene: 9. This CDR3 has 15 amino acids. The source material was peripheral blood. This TCR was sampled from an older woman with active or convalescent COVID-19. V gene TRBV5-6 combines with J gene TRBJ1-2, with TRBD1 matching 7 bases. CDR3 sequence (DNA): TGTGCCAGCAGCTTGGCAGGGGTGAGGACAGGTGGCTACACCTTC. Protein sequence: CASSLAGVRTGGYTF.